Reported below is one T cell receptor beta chain. Its antigen is as yet unknown. cDNA libraries for TRB were generated by 5' RACE incorporating UMI labels. Reanalyzing the 5' RACE reads, TCRdb keeps one entry per CDR3 protein, without DNA. The sample's table shows over 70,000 distinct CDR3 sequences. CDR1 is MNHEY and CDR2 is SMNVEV in the germline V gene (reference sequence). There are 13 residues in the CDR3. This sample was taken from a study of CXCR3-negative and CXCR3-positive naive CD8 T cells. Study results and caveats: Against CXCR3-negative naive cells, CXCR3-positive naive cells showed more hydrophobic TRB CDR3s.

The sequence came from a human donor in good health. Some clones in this sample may be carry-over from other donors' samples. Source material: naive CXCR3+ CD8+ T cells from blood. Noted subset: CD45RO-CCR7+CD27+CD95- naive CD8+ T cells expressing CXCR3 (TNR3+). The chain joins TRBV27 to TRBJ2-7; the D gene TCRdb calls, TRBD1, cannot be checked with no DNA. This chain's CDR3 is CASSSFGNYEQYF.